A single T cell receptor beta chain is shown here with its context. Many counts were recorded for this clonotype. This clone's antigen is unknown. Nothing much larger sits one base from this clone, and base qualities are not available. The germline V gene (reference sequence) specifies LGHDT as CDR1 and YNNKEL as CDR2. The trim is 5 bases for V and 5 bases for J, with a gap of 7 bases between the germline ends. Counted from cysteine to phenylalanine, this CDR3 has 11 amino acids. Kept here is only the CDR3 DNA, which spans 33 bases and is read in frame from base 1. The data stem from a study of spatial heterogeneity in lung cancer (dated by TCRdb to the late 2010s). Background for the entire study: Beta-chain transcripts were consistently detected in greater numbers than alpha-chain transcripts, which likely reflected higher beta-chain transcript abundance. TCR alpha and beta repertoires were quantitatively compared across multiple tumor regions, matched nontumor lung and blood in non-small cell lung cancer. At surgery, 200 to 250 tumor regions, approximately 64 matched nontumor lung samples and some 54 PBMC samples were TCR-sequenced for both alpha and beta chains. TCR repertoire features were related to nonsynonymous mutation counts determined by whole-exome sequencing of tumor tissue. In the raw uncorrected reads, each unique combination of TCR and UMI appeared on average more than ten times. In tumor regions, TCR transcript counts showed a strong correlation with a T cell transcriptional module score from matched bulk RNA-seq. On the study overall, not on this receptor specifically: Counts of ubiquitous and regional expanded TCRs were found to correlate with counts of ubiquitous and regional nonsynonymous mutations, respectively. Additional single-cell paired TCR alpha and beta sequencing was considered necessary to confirm, at a functional level, the hypothesis that regional TCRs recognize regional mutations. A correlation was observed between the number of expanded intratumoral alpha and beta TCRs and the tumor nonsynonymous mutation count. TCR-seq coverage of tumor T cells was estimated at only 5.5% to 8.5% for alpha chains and roughly 13% for beta chains.

The library came from 5' RACE. Data came from a NextSeq 500. The TCR library protocol attached a unique molecular identifier to each TCR cDNA molecule to allow correction of PCR and sequencing errors. As for the original processing: TCR identification, UMI-based error correction and CDR3 extraction were performed with Decombinator tools. Expanded TCRs were defined as those above a frequency of 2 per 1,000, corresponding to the top 1% of the tumor frequency distribution. Expanded tumor TCRs statistically deemed absent (corrected P<0.05) from at least one tumor region were classed as regional, and all other expanded tumor TCRs were classed as ubiquitous. Rényi diversity was computed with the R vegan package after subsampling each repertoire 100 times to 5,000 TCRs. CDR3 similarity networks were built from amino acid triplet string-kernel similarity, connecting CDR3s with pairwise similarity above 0.82. In-frame beta chains were kept once TCRdb had trimmed the public reads at Q25 with fastp and called clones with MiXCR. When rows share a CDR3 protein, they turn into one entry using the most common DNA and genes. TCRdb, not the original authors, processed these V and J calls. The sample table contains roughly 17,000 distinct CDR3 sequences; only one count was recorded for under 7.5% of them. Of the sample, about 20% falls within the top ten clones.

The label giving this sample's time point can be read as: sample taken at primary tumor resection. The donors were approximately 70 patients from the lung TRACERx cohort who had early-stage, untreated non-small cell lung cancer. Without any cell sorting, TCR sequencing was performed on whole RNA extracted either from tumor and nontumor lung tissue or from cryopreserved PBMC samples. Patients were selected for TCR sequencing only if sufficient RNA was available from at least two tumor regions. A lung pathologist reviewed the tumor and adjacent nontumor lung specimens before the specimens were selected.

The starting material was lung tumor tissue, obtained at surgery. The chain employs TRBV3-1 and TRBJ2-7; no D gene is confidently identified. This receptor was obtained from a female donor with early-stage non-small cell lung cancer. In nucleotides, the sequence is TGTGCCAGCAGCGATAGAAACGAGCAGTACTTC. Translation gives CASSDRNEQYF.